These T cell receptor beta chains were read from a single sample in a study of T cell responses to AZD1222 COVID-19 vaccine. The data were produced by immunoSEQ multiplex PCR, yet TCRdb's version contains in-frame clones alone and is incomplete. The table has nearly 110,000 clones, about 90% seen once; the top ten hold approximately 4.8%. The specimen was peripheral blood, collected 28 days after the second AZD1222 dose. The receptors here all came from an adult who received the AZD1222 COVID-19 vaccine. Each CDR3 is given with its conserved first and last residue.

V: TRBV5-8
J: TRBJ2-1
CDR3: CASSSYLQGAHNEQFF

V: TRBV15
J: TRBJ1-5
CDR3: CATSSRNRPQHF

V: TRBV7-8
J: TRBJ2-3
CDR3: CASSKGSGRGTDTQYF

V: TRBV11-2
J: TRBJ1-1
CDR3: CASSPGAEAFF

V: TRBV28
J: TRBJ1-6
CDR3: CASSFARGINSPLHF

V: TRBV13
J: TRBJ1-1
CDR3: CASNQNTEAFF

V: TRBV9
J: TRBJ2-7
CDR3: CASSFSGGQDEQYF

V: TRBV6-5
J: TRBJ2-5
CDR3: CASSLRAGWEETQYF

V: TRBV6-2/TRBV6-3
J: TRBJ2-1
CDR3: CASSAGYSYNEQFF

V: TRBV2
J: TRBJ2-2
CDR3: CASRTGTGSTGELFF

V: TRBV4-1
J: TRBJ1-1
CDR3: CASSQSAGGMNTEAFF

V: TRBV5-1
J: TRBJ1-5
CDR3: CASSSGTTGQPQHF

V: TRBV5-1
J: TRBJ2-1
CDR3: CASSLVSGGPYNEQFF

V: TRBV4-1
J: TRBJ2-2
CDR3: CASSQDPGATGELFF

V: TRBV2
J: TRBJ2-1
CDR3: CASSGARGDEQFF

V: TRBV28
J: TRBJ1-5
CDR3: CASSKLTGVNQPQHF

V: TRBV29-1
J: TRBJ2-1
CDR3: CSVVSTKNEQFF